This T cell receptor beta chain emerged from a study of cytomegalovirus exposure and HLA in healthy donors. At the level of the study: The same platform as the approximately 700 first-cohort repertoires was used for the 120 validation repertoires, a later analysis reported.

Concerning this clone itself: Antigen unknown.

This CDR3 has 17 amino acids. The germline V and J ends were trimmed by 1 base and 0 bases, with 13 bases remaining between them. Germline CDR1 MGHRA, CDR2 YSYEKL. Whole-study findings and limits: In the 95 to 150 validation repertoires, a later analysis found that first-cohort TCR clusters tended to co-occur. The authors listed around 150 TCR beta chains as cytomegalovirus-associated.

Sequenced by immunoSEQ multiplex PCR; TCRdb stores in-frame clones only, minus some. The table includes 200,000 or so clones, roughly 84% detected once. This chain links TRBV4-1 with TRBJ1-5; possible D gene TRBD1, 6 bases. Sequenced sample: PBMCs. This sequence originates from a woman under 30 in good health and CMV-seropositive. The CDR3 is CASSQGGTSYSNQPQHF. CDR3 nucleotides: TGCGCCAGCAGCCAAGGTGGGACATCCTATAGCAATCAGCCCCAGCATTTT.